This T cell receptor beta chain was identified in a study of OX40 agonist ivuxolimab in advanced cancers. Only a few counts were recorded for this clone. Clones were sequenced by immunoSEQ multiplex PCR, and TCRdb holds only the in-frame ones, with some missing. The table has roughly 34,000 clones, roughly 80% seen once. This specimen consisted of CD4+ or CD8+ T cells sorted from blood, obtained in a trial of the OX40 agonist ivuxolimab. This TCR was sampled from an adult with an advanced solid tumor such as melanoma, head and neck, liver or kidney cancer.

This CDR3 is CASSNKGQLYGYTF. CDR3 sequence (DNA): TGTGCCAGCAGCAACAAAGGACAGCTCTATGGCTACACCTTC. This chain joins TRBV6-6 and TRBJ1-2; D may be TRBD1 (6 bases). Trimming left V 6 bases short and J 4 bases short, with 15 bases between. The CDR3 has 14 amino acids. CDR1 MNHNY and CDR2 SVGAGI come from the germline V gene (reference sequence).